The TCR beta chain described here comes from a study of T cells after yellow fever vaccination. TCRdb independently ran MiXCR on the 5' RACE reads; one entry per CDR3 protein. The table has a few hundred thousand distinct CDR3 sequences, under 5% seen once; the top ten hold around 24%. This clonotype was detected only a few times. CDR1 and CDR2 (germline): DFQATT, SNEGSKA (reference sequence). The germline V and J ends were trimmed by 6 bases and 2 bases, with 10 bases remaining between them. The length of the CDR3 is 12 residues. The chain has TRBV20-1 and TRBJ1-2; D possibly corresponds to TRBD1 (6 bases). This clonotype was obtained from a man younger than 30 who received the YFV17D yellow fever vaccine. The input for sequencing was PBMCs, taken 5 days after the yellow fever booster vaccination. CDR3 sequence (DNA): TGCAGTGCCGGGCAGGGGAACTATGGCTACACCTTC. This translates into CSAGQGNYGYTF.